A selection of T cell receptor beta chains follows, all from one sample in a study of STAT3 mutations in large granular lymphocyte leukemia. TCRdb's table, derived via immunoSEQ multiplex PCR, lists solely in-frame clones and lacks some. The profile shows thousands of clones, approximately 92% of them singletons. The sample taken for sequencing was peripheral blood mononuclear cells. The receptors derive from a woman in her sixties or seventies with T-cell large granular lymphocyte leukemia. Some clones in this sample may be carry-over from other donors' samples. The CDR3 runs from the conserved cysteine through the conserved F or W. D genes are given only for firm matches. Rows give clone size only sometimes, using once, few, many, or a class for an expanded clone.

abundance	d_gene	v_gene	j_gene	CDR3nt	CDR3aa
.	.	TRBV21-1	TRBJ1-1	TGTGCCAGCAGCACTTGGGGTTTGAACACTGAAGCTTTCTTT	CASSTWGLNTEAFF
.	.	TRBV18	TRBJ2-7	TGTGCCAGCTCACTGGGGTCCAGAAGGAGCTCCTACGAGCAGTACTTC	CASSLGSRRSSYEQYF
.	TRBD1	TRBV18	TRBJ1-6	TGTGCCAGCTCACCTAACGATCCCCGGGACAGTTATAATTCACCCCTCCACTTT	CASSPNDPRDSYNSPLHF
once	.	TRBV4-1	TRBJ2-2	TGCGCCAGCAGCCAAGGAGTACCGAACACCGGGGAGCTGTTTTTT	CASSQGVPNTGELFF
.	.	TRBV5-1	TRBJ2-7	TGCGCCAGCAGCTTGTATGGGGTCGCTGTGGACGAGCAGTACTTC	CASSLYGVAVDEQYF
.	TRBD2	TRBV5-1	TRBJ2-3	TGCGCCAGCAGGTTGACTAGCGGGGCGATTACAGATACGCAGTATTTT	CASRLTSGAITDTQYF
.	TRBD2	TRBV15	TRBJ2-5	TGTGCCACCAGCGCTCACGGGAGGGGTACTCAGGCCCAGTACTTC	CATSAHGRGTQAQYF
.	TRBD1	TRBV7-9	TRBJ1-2	TGTGCCAGCAGCCCTGAATTTGGACAGGACAGAAGCTACACCTTC	CASSPEFGQDRSYTF
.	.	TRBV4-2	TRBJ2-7	TGTGCCAGCAGCCAAGGCCGGTCGACACATCAGGGGGAGCAGTACTTC	CASSQGRSTHQGEQYF
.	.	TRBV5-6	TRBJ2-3	TGTGCCAGCAGCTTGGGAGCGTGGGCGGATACGCAGTATTTT	CASSLGAWADTQYF
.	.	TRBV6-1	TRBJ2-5	TGTGCCAGCAGTGAATTATGGGGAGAGACCCAGTACTTC	CASSELWGETQYF
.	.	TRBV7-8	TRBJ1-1	TGTGCCAGCAGCTTAGGGGGTGATACTGAAGCTTTCTTT	CASSLGGDTEAFF
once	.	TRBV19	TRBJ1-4	TGTGCCAGTAGTATAGATCCCAGGACAGCAGCAACTAATGAAAAACTGTTTTTT	CASSIDPRTAATNEKLFF
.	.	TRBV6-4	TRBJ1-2	TGTGCCAGCAGTGACCCGGGACCTACTATGGGCTACACCTTC	CASSDPGPTMGYTF
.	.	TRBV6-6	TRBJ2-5	TGTGCCAGCAGCCCTCCCCCTAGACAAGAGACCCAGTACTTC	CASSPPPRQETQYF
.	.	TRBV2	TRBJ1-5	TGTGCCAGCAGTGAAGGACAGATGGATCAGCCCCAGCATTTT	CASSEGQMDQPQHF
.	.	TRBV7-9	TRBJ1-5	TGTGCCAGCAGCCTGGGGAGTCAGCCCCAGCATTTT	CASSLGSQPQHF
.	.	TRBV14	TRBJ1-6	TGTGCCAGCAGCCAAGGATTGAGTAATTCACCCCTCCACTTT	CASSQGLSNSPLHF
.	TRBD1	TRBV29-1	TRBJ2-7	TGCAGCATTACCAGGGGGTACGAGCAGTACTTC	CSITRGYEQYF
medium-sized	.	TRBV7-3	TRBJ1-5	TGTGCCAGCAGCCCCGAGGGGTTTCAGCCCCAGCATTTT	CASSPEGFQPQHF
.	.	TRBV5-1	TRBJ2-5	TGCGCCAGCAGCTTGATCCAAGAGACCCAGTACTTC	CASSLIQETQYF
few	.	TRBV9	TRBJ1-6	TGTGCCAGCAGCGGTCTTTATTCACCCCTCCACTTT	CASSGLYSPLHF
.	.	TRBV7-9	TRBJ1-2	TGTGCCAGCAGCTTAGGTGGGCTTGGCTACACCTTC	CASSLGGLGYTF
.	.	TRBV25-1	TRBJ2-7	TGTGCCAGCAGTGGATACGAGCAGTACTTC	CASSGYEQYF
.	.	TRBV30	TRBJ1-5	TGTGCCTGGTCATTCAGCAATCAGCCCCAGCATTTT	CAWSFSNQPQHF
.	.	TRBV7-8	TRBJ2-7	TGTGCCAGCAGCTTAGGGGTTCCGTTTTCCTACGAGCAGTACTTC	CASSLGVPFSYEQYF
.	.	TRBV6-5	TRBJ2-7	TGTGCCAGCGGCTCTACTAGTATCTACGAGCAGTACTTC	CASGSTSIYEQYF
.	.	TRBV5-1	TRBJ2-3	TGCGCCAGCAGTGGCGGGGGCCCCACCGATACGCAGTATTTT	CASSGGGPTDTQYF
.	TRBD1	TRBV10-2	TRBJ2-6	TGCGCCAGCAGTGTAAGCGCAGGGGGCAGCTCTGGGGCCAACGTCCTGACTTTC	CASSVSAGGSSGANVLTF
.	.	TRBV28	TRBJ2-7	TGTGCCAGCAGTTTTGTGGGTGGATCCTACGAGCAGTACTTC	CASSFVGGSYEQYF
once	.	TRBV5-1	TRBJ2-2	TGCGCCAGCAGCTTGGCGCCAACGTCAGGCCCCACCGGGGAGCTGTTTTTT	CASSLAPTSGPTGELFF
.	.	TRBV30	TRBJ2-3	TGTGCCTGGAGTGTCGGGAGCAGTGAAGGAGATACGCAGTATTTT	CAWSVGSSEGDTQYF
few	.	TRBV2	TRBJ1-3	TGTGCCAGCAGCCCACAGGGCGGCTCTGGAAACACCATATATTTT	CASSPQGGSGNTIYF
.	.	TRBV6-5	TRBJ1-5	TGTGCCAGCAGTCAGGTTAACAATCAGCCCCAGCATTTT	CASSQVNNQPQHF
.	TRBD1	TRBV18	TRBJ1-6	TGTGCCAGCTCACCACTCGGACAGGGGCAAAGCTCCTATAATTCACCCCTCCACTTT	CASSPLGQGQSSYNSPLHF
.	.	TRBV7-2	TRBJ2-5	TGTGCCAGCAGCGCCTTGCTTTCCAGGGGATTGGAGACCCAGTACTTC	CASSALLSRGLETQYF
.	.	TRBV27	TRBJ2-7	TGTGCCAGCAGTCCGCGACAGGCGTCCTACGAGCAGTACTTC	CASSPRQASYEQYF
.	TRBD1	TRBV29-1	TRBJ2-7	TGCAGCGTGGGACAGGACTCCTACGAGCAGTACTTC	CSVGQDSYEQYF
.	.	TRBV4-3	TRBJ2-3	TGCGCCAGCAGCCGTTATTATCTTACGGGGGTGGGAGATACGCAGTATTTT	CASSRYYLTGVGDTQYF
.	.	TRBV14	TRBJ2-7	TGTGCCAGCAGCCTCGGGGTGCCTGCCTACGAGCAGTACTTC	CASSLGVPAYEQYF
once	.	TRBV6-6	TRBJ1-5	TGTGCCAGCAGTTCCCGGCGCCTTTCGCAGCATTTT	CASSSRRLSQHF
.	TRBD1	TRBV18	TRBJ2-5	TGTGCCAGCTCAAGCTCACAGGGGATGGAGGAGACCCAGTACTTC	CASSSSQGMEETQYF
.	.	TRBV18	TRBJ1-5	TGTGCCAGCTCACCCAGGGGTGCCAACAATCAGCCCCAGCATTTT	CASSPRGANNQPQHF
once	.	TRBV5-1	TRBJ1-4	TGCGCCAGCAGCTTGTTGGGCGTCGGAACTGAAAAACTGTTTTTT	CASSLLGVGTEKLFF
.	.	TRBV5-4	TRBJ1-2	TGTGCCAGCAGATTAAGCGGGGGGAACTATGGCTACACCTTC	CASRLSGGNYGYTF
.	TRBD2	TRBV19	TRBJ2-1	TGTGCCAGTAGTACCCCCCCTAGCGGGGGGGCCCTTGAGCAGTTCTTC	CASSTPPSGGALEQFF
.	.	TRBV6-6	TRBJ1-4	TGTGCCAGCAGTTACGGGGGGTCACGTAATGAAAAACTGTTTTTT	CASSYGGSRNEKLFF
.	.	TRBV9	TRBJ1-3	TGTGCCAGCAGCGTAGCTATCTCTCCTGGAAACACCATATATTTT	CASSVAISPGNTIYF
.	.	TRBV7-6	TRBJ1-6	TGTGCCAGCAGCCCCGGGGCTAGTTATAATTCACCCCTCCACTTT	CASSPGASYNSPLHF